This TCR beta chain was obtained from a study of shared clonotypes between healthy human individuals. A CD45RA+ naive subset and a CD45RA-negative memory subset were split from CD4+ cells. The data were produced by immunoSEQ multiplex PCR, yet TCRdb's version contains in-frame clones alone and is incomplete. The sample consists of roughly 2,300,000 clones, 85% to 95% of them appearing once. V shed 1 base, J shed 3 bases, and the junction held 9 bases outside the gene matches. The CDR3 has 16 amino acids. Germline V gene lookup returns CDR1 LGHNA and CDR2 YSLEER. V and J are TRBV4-3 and TRBJ2-7; 7 nucleotides line up with TRBD1. The source is a man between 18 and 29 years old in good health. Some clones in this sample may be carry-over from other donors' samples. The sequenced sample was naive CD4+ T cells from PBMCs. Subset specified: CD45RA+ positively selected. CDR3 in DNA: TGCGCCAGCAGCCAAGGTTTAGGGGGCAAGAGCTACGAGCAGTACTTC. Its protein is CASSQGLGGKSYEQYF.